The 4 T cell receptor beta chains below all came from one sample that was sequenced in a study of spatial heterogeneity in lung cancer. Via MiXCR, TCRdb re-called the 5' RACE reads, giving one row per CDR3 protein. This sample has around 100,000 distinct CDR3 sequences; 9.5% to 14% occur once, and the top ten carry around 24%. Time point here: blood at routine non-recurrence follow-up after resection. Sequences were derived from PBMCs, sampled at follow-up. These receptors all come from a female donor with early-stage non-small cell lung cancer.

This clonotype showed up just once. This chain links TRBV24-1 with TRBJ2-3, with 8 bases aligning to TRBD1. V lost 3 bases and J lost 0; bases outside the gene matches: 4. CDR1 KGHDR and CDR2 SFDVKD come from the germline V gene. This CDR3 has 16 amino acids. The CDR3 nucleotides are TGTGCCACCAGTGATCCGGGACAGGCTAGCACAGATACGCAGTATTTT. This encodes CATSDPGQASTDTQYF.

This clonotype was detected many times. V is TRBV9 and J is TRBJ1-1; D call uncertain. The CDR3 spans 14 residues. V gave up 3 bases and J gave up 1 base, with 10 bases separating them. CDR1 and CDR2 from the germline V gene are SGDLS and YYNGEE. For the CDR3, the DNA is TGTGCCAGCAGCGCCGGCAATTGGAACACTGAAGCTTTCTTT. It codes for CASSAGNWNTEAFF.

This clonotype has at least ten counts. The rearrangement links TRBV2 to TRBJ2-1, with D maybe TRBD2 (5 bases). Trimming removed 5 bases from V and 0 bases from J, with 5 bases in between. Germline V gives CDR1 SNHLY, CDR2 FYNNEI. The CDR3 contains 13 residues. CDR3 region: CASSRDSYNEQFF. The CDR3 DNA reads as TGTGCCAGCAGTCGGGACTCCTACAATGAGCAGTTCTTC.

The sample holds a few counts of this clonotype. The gene calls are TRBV19 and TRBJ2-1; D uncertain. Germline assignment: CDR1 LNHDA and CDR2 SQIVND (reference sequence). V was cut by 3 bases and J by 7 bases, with 10 bases left in between. This CDR3 spans 13 amino acids. DNA of the CDR3: TGTGCCAGTAGTATCCGTCCGTCGAATGAGCAGTTCTTC. As protein: CASSIRPSNEQFF. Using reference TRBV19 and TRBJ2-1 for the parts outside the CDR3, the full variable domain is DGGITQSPKYLFRKEGQNVTLSCEQNLNHDAMYWYRQDPGQGLRLIYYSQIVNDFQKGDIAEGYSVSREKKESFPLTVTSAQKNPTAFYLCASSIRPSNEQFFGPGTRLTVL.